This T cell receptor beta chain was observed in a study of Tregs in tolerant kidney transplant recipients. Whole-study results and caveats: Donor-specific Treg expansion exceeded global Treg expansion in tolerant patients, suggesting antigen drive. Validation in larger populations is needed because few patients were studied. No direct test of biological reproducibility was done here.

This table comes from immunoSEQ multiplex PCR, and its TCRdb copy is limited to in-frame clones, with some not included. The table includes some 66,000 clones, around nine tenths detected once. Comments on this clone: The antigen is undetermined.

Sequencing used CD8+ T cells from blood, obtained before the transplant. The clonotype comes from a human donor who received a combined kidney and bone marrow transplant.

CDR3 protein: CASSHPGGGETQYF. The CDR3 nucleotides read TGTGCCAGCAGCCACCCAGGGGGCGGTGAGACCCAGTACTTC. This chain joins TRBV7-9 and TRBJ2-5; 8 positions agree with TRBD1. Germline assignment: CDR1 SEHNR and CDR2 FQNEAQ (reference sequence). V gave up 5 bases and J gave up 5 bases; unmatched junction bases: 7. The length of the CDR3 is 14 residues.